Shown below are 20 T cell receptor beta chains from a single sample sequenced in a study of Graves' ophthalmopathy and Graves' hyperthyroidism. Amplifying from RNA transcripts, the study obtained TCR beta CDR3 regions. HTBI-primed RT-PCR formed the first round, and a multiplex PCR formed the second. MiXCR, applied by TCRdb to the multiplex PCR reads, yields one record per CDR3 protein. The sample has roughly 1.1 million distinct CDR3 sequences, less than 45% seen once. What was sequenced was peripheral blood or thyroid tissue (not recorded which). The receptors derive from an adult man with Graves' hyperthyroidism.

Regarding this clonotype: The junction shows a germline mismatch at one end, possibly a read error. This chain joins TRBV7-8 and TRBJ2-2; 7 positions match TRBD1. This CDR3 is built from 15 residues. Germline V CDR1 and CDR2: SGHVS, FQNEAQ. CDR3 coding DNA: TGTGCCGGCAGCAGGGGGACAGCGAACACCGGGGAGCTGTTTTTT. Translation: CAGSRGTANTGELFF.

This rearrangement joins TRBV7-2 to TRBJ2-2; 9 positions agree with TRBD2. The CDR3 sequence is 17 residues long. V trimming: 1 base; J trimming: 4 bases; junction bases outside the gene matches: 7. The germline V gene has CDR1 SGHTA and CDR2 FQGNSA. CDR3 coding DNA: TGTGCCAGCAGCTTAGACTGGCGGGGGGGCCGCACCGGGGAGCTGTTTTTT. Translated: CASSLDWRGGRTGELFF.

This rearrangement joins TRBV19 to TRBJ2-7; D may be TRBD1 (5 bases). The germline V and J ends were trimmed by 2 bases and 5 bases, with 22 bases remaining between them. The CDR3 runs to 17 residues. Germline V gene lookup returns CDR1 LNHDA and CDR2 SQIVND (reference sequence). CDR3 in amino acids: CASSISSRGTGANEQYF. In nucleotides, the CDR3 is TGTGCCAGTAGTATATCGTCTAGGGGTACTGGGGCCAACGAGCAGTACTTC. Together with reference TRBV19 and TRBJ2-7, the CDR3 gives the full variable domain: DGGITQSPKYLFRKEGQNVTLSCEQNLNHDAMYWYRQDPGQGLRLIYYSQIVNDFQKGDIAEGYSVSREKKESFPLTVTSAQKNPTAFYLCASSISSRGTGANEQYFGPGTRLTVT.

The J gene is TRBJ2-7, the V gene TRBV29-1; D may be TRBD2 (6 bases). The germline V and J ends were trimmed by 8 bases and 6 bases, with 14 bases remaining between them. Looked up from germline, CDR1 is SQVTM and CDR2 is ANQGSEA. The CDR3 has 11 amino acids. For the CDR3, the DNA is TGCAGCCTCGTAGGAGGGCCCGAGCAGTACTTC. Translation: CSLVGGPEQYF.

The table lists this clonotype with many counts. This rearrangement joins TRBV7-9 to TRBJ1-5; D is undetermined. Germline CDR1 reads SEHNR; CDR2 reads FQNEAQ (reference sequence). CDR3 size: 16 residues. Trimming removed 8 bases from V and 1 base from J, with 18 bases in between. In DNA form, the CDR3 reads TGTGCCAGCGCGAGTTCGCTAGGGTTGAGCAATCAGCCCCAGCATTTT. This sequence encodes CASASSLGLSNQPQHF.

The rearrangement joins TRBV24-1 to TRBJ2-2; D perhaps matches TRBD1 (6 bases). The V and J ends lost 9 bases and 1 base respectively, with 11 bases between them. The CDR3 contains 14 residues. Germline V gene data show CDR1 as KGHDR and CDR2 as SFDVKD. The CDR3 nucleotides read TGTGCCACCCAAACGACAGGGAACACCGGGGAGCTGTTTTTT. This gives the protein CATQTTGNTGELFF.

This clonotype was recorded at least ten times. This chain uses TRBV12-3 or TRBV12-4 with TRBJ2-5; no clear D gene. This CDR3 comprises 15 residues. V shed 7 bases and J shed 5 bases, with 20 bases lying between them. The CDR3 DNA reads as TGTGCCAGCACCCACGGACGGAGTGGTTTCGAGACCCAGTACTTC. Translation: CASTHGRSGFETQYF.

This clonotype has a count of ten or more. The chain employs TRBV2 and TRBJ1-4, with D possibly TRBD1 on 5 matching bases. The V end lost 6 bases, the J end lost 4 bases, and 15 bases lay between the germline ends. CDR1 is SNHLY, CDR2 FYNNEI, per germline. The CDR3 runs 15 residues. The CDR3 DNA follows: TGTGCCAGCAGGTTCGGGGCAGGGATTAATGAAAAACTGTTTTTT. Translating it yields CASRFGAGINEKLFF.

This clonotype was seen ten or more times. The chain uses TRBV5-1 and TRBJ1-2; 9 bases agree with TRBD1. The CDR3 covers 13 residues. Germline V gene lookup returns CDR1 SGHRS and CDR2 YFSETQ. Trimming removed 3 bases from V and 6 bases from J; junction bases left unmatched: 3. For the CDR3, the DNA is TGCGCCAGCAGCTGGACAGGGGCGGATGGCTACACCTTC. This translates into CASSWTGADGYTF.

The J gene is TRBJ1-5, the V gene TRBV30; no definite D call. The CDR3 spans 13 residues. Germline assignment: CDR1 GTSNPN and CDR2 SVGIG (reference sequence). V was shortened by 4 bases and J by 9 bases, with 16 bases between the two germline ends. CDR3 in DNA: TGTGCCTGGACCCAAACTCTGGCAGGGCCCCAGCATTTT. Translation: CAWTQTLAGPQHF.

In DNA, the CDR3 is TGTGCCTGGAGTGATCCCGATACGCAGTATTTT. It specifies CAWSDPDTQYF. This chain connects TRBV30 to TRBJ2-3; the D is unclear. The CDR3 consists of 11 residues. Germline-derived CDR1 and CDR2 are GTSNPN and SVGIG (reference sequence). The germline V and J ends were trimmed by 1 base and 6 bases, with 5 bases remaining between them.

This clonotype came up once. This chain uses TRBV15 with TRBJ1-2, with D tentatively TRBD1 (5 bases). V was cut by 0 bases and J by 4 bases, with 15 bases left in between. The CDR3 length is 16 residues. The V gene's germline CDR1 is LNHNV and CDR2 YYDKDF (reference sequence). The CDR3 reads CATSRDEGPGSYGYTF. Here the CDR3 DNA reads TGTGCCACCAGCAGAGATGAGGGACCGGGTAGCTATGGCTACACCTTC.

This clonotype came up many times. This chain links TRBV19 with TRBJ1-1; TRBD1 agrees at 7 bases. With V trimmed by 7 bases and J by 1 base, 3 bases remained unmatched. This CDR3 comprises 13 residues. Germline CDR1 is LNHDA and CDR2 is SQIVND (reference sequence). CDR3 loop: CASIDRANTEAFF. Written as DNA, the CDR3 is TGTGCCAGTATCGACAGGGCGAACACTGAAGCTTTCTTT.

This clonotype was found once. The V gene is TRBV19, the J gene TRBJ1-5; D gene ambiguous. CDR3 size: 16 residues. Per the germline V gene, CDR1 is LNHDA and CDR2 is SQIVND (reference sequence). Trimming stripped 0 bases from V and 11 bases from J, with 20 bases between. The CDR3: CASSIEGRYGVETQHF. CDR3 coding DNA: TGTGCCAGTAGTATAGAAGGGCGGTACGGGGTTGAAACCCAGCATTTT.

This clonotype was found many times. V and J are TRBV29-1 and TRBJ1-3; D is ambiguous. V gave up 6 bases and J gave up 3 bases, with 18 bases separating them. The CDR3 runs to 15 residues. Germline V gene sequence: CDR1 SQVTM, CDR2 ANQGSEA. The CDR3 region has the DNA TGCAGCGTGGTTATCTGGACTGCCGATGGAAACACCATATATTTT. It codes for CSVVIWTADGNTIYF.

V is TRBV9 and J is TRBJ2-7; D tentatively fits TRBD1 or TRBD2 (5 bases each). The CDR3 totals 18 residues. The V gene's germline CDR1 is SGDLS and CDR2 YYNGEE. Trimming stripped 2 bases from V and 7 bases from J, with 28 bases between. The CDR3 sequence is CASSVLAHGQGGLREQYF. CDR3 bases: TGTGCCAGCAGCGTCCTAGCCCATGGGCAGGGCGGGTTGAGGGAGCAGTACTTC.

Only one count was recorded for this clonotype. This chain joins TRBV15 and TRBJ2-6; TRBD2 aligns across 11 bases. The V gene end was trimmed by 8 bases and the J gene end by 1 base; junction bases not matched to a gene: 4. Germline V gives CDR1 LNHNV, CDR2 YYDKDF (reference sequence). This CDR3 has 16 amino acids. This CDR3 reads CATRRLAGSGANVLTF. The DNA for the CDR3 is TGTGCCACCCGTCGACTAGCGGGATCTGGGGCCAACGTCCTGACTTTC.

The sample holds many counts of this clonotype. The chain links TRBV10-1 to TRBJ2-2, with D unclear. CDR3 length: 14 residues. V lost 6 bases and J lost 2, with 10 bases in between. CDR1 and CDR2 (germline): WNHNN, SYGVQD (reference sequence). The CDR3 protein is CASSEVGNTGELFF. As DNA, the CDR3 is TGCGCCAGCAGCGAGGTCGGAAACACCGGGGAGCTGTTTTTT.

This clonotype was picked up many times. CDR3 bases: TGCAGCGTGCGAGGGAACTCCTACGAGCAGTACTTC. This sequence encodes CSVRGNSYEQYF. The chain recombines TRBV29-1 with TRBJ2-7; a weak D match, TRBD2 (5 bases). Germline CDR1 SQVTM, CDR2 ANQGSEA. CDR3 size: 12 residues. V was pared by 6 bases and J by 0 bases, with 9 bases between.

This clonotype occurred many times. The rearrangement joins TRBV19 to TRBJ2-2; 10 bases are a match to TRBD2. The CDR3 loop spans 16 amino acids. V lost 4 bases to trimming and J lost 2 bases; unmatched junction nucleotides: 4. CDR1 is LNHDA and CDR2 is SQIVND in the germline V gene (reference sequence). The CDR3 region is CASSTGLAVNTGELFF. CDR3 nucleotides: TGTGCCAGTAGTACCGGACTAGCGGTTAACACCGGGGAGCTGTTTTTT.